These 8 T cell receptor beta chains originate from one sample sequenced in a study of blood T cell repertoires in COVID-19. Repertoires were generated with immunoSEQ multiplex PCR, while TCRdb's copy carries only in-frame clones and drops some. Seen here are 650,000 to 800,000 clones, over 80% observed once, and the top ten hold approximately 0.3%. Sequenced input: peripheral blood. The source of these receptors is a woman aged 18-29 years with acute or convalescent COVID-19.

The chain is built from TRBV2 and TRBJ2-2; the match to TRBD1 covers 11 bases. The CDR3 covers 18 residues. CDR1 SNHLY and CDR2 FYNNEI come from the germline V gene. V shed 4 bases, J shed 0 bases, and the junction held 7 bases outside the gene matches. The CDR3 DNA sequence: TGTGCCAGCAGTGGGGACAGGGGGAAGGGCACGAACACCGGGGAGCTGTTTTTT. Translation: CASSGDRGKGTNTGELFF.

V and J are TRBV7-9 and TRBJ1-5; D gene unclear. CDR1 and CDR2 from the germline V gene are SEHNR and FQNEAQ (reference sequence). V gave up 2 bases and J gave up 8 bases, with 13 bases separating them. The length of the CDR3 is 14 residues. This chain's CDR3 is CASSLFGDSEPQHF. The CDR3 DNA follows: TGTGCCAGCAGCTTATTCGGTGACTCCGAGCCCCAGCATTTT.

This clone has more than one count but fewer than ten. V gene TRBV19 combines with J gene TRBJ2-7; 7 bases match TRBD1. This CDR3 region has 13 residues. CDR1 is LNHDA, CDR2 SQIVND, per germline (reference sequence). The V gene end was trimmed by 7 bases and the J gene end by 3 bases; junction bases not matched to a gene: 6. CDR3 nucleotide sequence: TGTGCCAGTAACCCAGGGGGTCACTACGAGCAGTACTTC. This codes for CASNPGGHYEQYF.

The chain employs TRBV24-1 and TRBJ2-7; D gene unclear. The germline V and J ends were trimmed by 4 bases and 5 bases, with 14 bases remaining between them. The CDR3 totals 14 residues. Germline assignment: CDR1 KGHDR and CDR2 SFDVKD. CDR3 sequence reads: CATSDTLYPNEQYF. CDR3 bases: TGTGCCACCAGTGACACATTATACCCCAACGAGCAGTACTTC.

The gene calls are TRBV5-1 and TRBJ1-2, with D perhaps TRBD1 (6 bases). The CDR3 loop spans 15 amino acids. Trimming cost V 0 bases and J 4 bases, with 13 bases left between them. Germline V gene lookup returns CDR1 SGHRS and CDR2 YFSETQ. CDR3 in DNA: TGCGCCAGCAGCTTGGGCTACCGGGACACCTATGGCTACACCTTC. Its translation is CASSLGYRDTYGYTF.

The gene calls are TRBV9 and TRBJ1-6; D gene uncertain. Germline CDR1 is SGDLS and CDR2 is YYNGEE. The CDR3 totals 16 residues. The ends were cut back, 4 bases at V and 10 bases at J, with 21 bases in the middle. The chain's CDR3 is CASSPMAAPIGSPLHF. CDR3 sequence (DNA): TGTGCCAGCAGCCCCATGGCGGCCCCGATTGGGTCACCCCTCCACTTT.

The chain has TRBV21-1 and TRBJ1-4. TRBV21-1 is designated a pseudogene. This CDR3 has 13 residues. The CDR3 is CASVPRGGEKLFF. In nucleotides, the CDR3 is TGTGCCAGCGTCCCGCGAGGAGGCGAAAAACTGTTTTTT.

This clone showed up just once. The chain links TRBV12-3 or TRBV12-4 to TRBJ1-1; D perhaps matches TRBD1 (5 bases). Trimming shortened V by 6 bases and J by 5 bases, and 10 bases separated the two germline ends. CDR3 size: 12 residues. The CDR3 sequence is CASRRGGTEAFF. Here the CDR3 DNA reads TGTGCCAGCAGACGCGGGGGAACTGAAGCTTTCTTT.